The T cell receptor beta chain described here comes from a study of PD-L1 blockade in urothelial cancer. Whole-study context: Earlier, patients had received 0 to 3 chemotherapy regimens.

This CDR3 is 13 amino acids long. CDR1 and CDR2 from the germline V gene are SGHTA and FQGNSA. V was shortened by 5 bases and J by 6 bases, with 14 bases between the two germline ends. For this clone: What it binds is not known.

Sequencing used immunoSEQ multiplex PCR; TCRdb keeps in-frame clones, though not all of them. Here the sample spans approximately 110,000 clones, under 85% being singletons. Findings and caveats of the study: Sub-median blood TCR clonality before treatment predicted longer survival.

There were between 1 and 8 samples from each patient, taken pretreatment and on-treatment. The material was PBMCs, obtained around atezolizumab (anti-PD-L1) treatment. The V call is TRBV7-2, the J call TRBJ2-7, with D possibly being TRBD2 (6 bases). The receptor's source is a middle-aged man with urothelial cancer. The CDR3 is CASSRGGPGEQYF. In nucleotides, the CDR3 is TGTGCCAGCAGCAGAGGAGGGCCCGGCGAGCAGTACTTC.